The next 4 T cell receptor beta chains were all read from a single sample in a study of OX40 agonist ivuxolimab in advanced cancers. Clones were sequenced by immunoSEQ multiplex PCR, and TCRdb holds only the in-frame ones, with some missing. The sample gives about 70,000 clones, 70% to 90% of which show up once; over 2.5% is in the top ten. This material consisted of CD4+ or CD8+ T cells sorted from blood, taken in a trial of the OX40 agonist ivuxolimab. The origin of the receptors is an adult with an advanced solid tumor such as melanoma, head and neck, liver or kidney cancer.

V usage is TRBV5-6 and J usage is TRBJ1-6; D uncertain. The CDR3 runs to 18 residues. V dropped 4 bases and J dropped 0 bases, with 17 bases sitting between them. Germline-derived CDR1 and CDR2 are SGHDT and YYEEEE. CDR3 amino acids: CASSPPRPTSSYNSPLHF. The CDR3 DNA follows: TGTGCCAGCAGCCCACCAAGACCGACGAGCTCCTATAATTCACCCCTCCACTTT.

V is TRBV28 and J is TRBJ1-5; D might be TRBD1 (5 bases). The CDR3 runs 13 residues. Trimming took off 11 bases at V and 3 bases at J, with 14 bases between the two ends. Germline values: CDR1 MDHEN, CDR2 SYDVKM. CDR3 sequence: CAGGGKVNQPQHF. The CDR3, as DNA: TGTGCCGGCGGGGGAAAGGTCAATCAGCCCCAGCATTTT.

The rearrangement joins TRBV5-4 to TRBJ2-2; possible D gene TRBD1, 5 bases. V gave up 1 base and J gave up 1 base, with 8 bases separating them. Germline V gene data show CDR1 as SGHNT and CDR2 as YYREEE (reference sequence). This CDR3 contains 15 residues. The CDR3 protein is CASSLPDRNTGELFF. For the CDR3, the DNA is TGTGCCAGCAGCTTGCCCGACAGGAACACCGGGGAGCTGTTTTTT.

The rearrangement links TRBV9 to TRBJ1-2; D not certain. There are 17 residues in the CDR3. Germline assignment: CDR1 SGDLS and CDR2 YYNGEE. Trimming shortened V by 3 bases and J by 0 bases, and 18 bases separated the two germline ends. CDR3 sequence: CASSGPTGRITNYGYTF. The DNA of the CDR3 is TGTGCCAGCAGCGGCCCGACCGGAAGAATAACTAACTATGGCTACACCTTC.